These T cell receptor beta chains were read from a single sample in a study of T cell repertoires in cytomegalovirus infection. TCRdb reanalysed the reads using MiXCR and keeps one entry per CDR3 protein. The data contain some 700,000 distinct CDR3 sequences, 35% to 45% of them singletons. The sample comprised PBMCs. These receptors were taken from a human donor in good health (CMV status not recorded). Some clones in this sample may be carry-over from other donors' samples. The CDR3 runs from the conserved cysteine through the conserved F or W. D genes are given only for firm matches. Only part of the rows carry a size: once, few, many, or a class if the clone is expanded.

v_call	d_call	clone_size	j_call	cdr3_aa	cdr3_nt
TRBV6-2/TRBV6-3	.	.	TRBJ1-5	CASEGQPNQPQHF	TGTGCCAGCGAAGGGCAGCCTAATCAGCCCCAGCATTTT
TRBV7-9	TRBD1	.	TRBJ2-7	CASSDGQGRNYEQYF	TGTGCCAGCAGCGACGGACAGGGGCGGAACTACGAGCAGTACTTC
TRBV20-1	TRBD2	.	TRBJ2-2	CSALPPGGRAGELFF	TGCAGTGCTCTCCCTCCGGGGGGGCGCGCCGGGGAGCTGTTTTTT
TRBV28	TRBD2	.	TRBJ2-6	CASSGGGIGANVLTF	TGTGCCAGCAGTGGCGGGGGGATCGGGGCCAACGTCCTGACTTTC
TRBV7-2	TRBD1	few	TRBJ2-7	CASSLDGTDLYEQYF	TGTGCCAGCAGCTTAGATGGGACAGACCTCTACGAGCAGTACTTC
TRBV12-3/TRBV12-4	TRBD1	.	TRBJ1-1	CASNETGGASEAFF	TGTGCCAGCAATGAGACAGGGGGTGCATCTGAAGCTTTCTTT
TRBV4-2	.	.	TRBJ1-1	CASSQDPSSSYTEAFF	TGTGCCAGCAGCCAAGATCCTAGCTCCAGTTACACTGAAGCTTTCTTT
TRBV6-1	TRBD2	.	TRBJ2-7	CASSHPDTSGRLYEQYF	TGTGCCAGCAGTCACCCGGATACTAGCGGGAGGTTGTACGAGCAGTACTTC
TRBV5-1	.	.	TRBJ2-3	CASSASISTDTQYF	TGCGCCAGCAGCGCGAGCATAAGCACAGATACGCAGTATTTT
TRBV7-6	.	.	TRBJ2-4	CASSSTQLAKNIQYF	TGTGCCAGCAGCTCCACACAGCTAGCCAAAAACATTCAGTACTTC
TRBV24-1	.	.	TRBJ1-5	CATSVKGQPQHF	TGTGCCACCAGTGTAAAGGGACAGCCCCAGCATTTT
TRBV7-6	TRBD2	.	TRBJ2-1	CASSLRGGSGDEEQFF	TGTGCTAGCAGCCTCCGGGGAGGGAGCGGTGATGAGGAGCAGTTCTTC
TRBV24-1	.	few	TRBJ2-1	CATSDRGHDTPYNEQFF	TGTGCCACCAGTGACCGAGGACACGACACCCCCTACAATGAGCAGTTCTTC
TRBV7-9	TRBD1	few	TRBJ1-6	CASSLAGGTLHF	TGTGCCAGCAGCTTAGCAGGGGGCACCCTCCACTTT
TRBV27	.	.	TRBJ2-1	CASSLYPRSGVYNEQFF	TGTGCCAGCAGTTTATACCCGAGGTCGGGGGTTTACAATGAGCAGTTCTTC
TRBV20-1	.	.	TRBJ2-2	CSARGEWNTGELFF	TGCAGTGCTAGAGGGGAGTGGAACACCGGGGAGCTGTTTTTT
TRBV23-1	TRBD1	.	TRBJ2-7	CASIQTTGQGSYEQYF	TGCGCCAGCATACAGACGACAGGGCAAGGCTCCTACGAGCAGTACTTC
TRBV6-5	.	few	TRBJ1-1	CASSYLQGRRNTEAFF	TGTGCCAGCAGTTATCTCCAGGGACGGCGGAACACTGAAGCTTTCTTT
TRBV19	.	few	TRBJ1-2	CASTLADIRGIRHGYTF	TGTGCCAGTACCCTCGCTGACATCAGGGGAATTCGTCATGGCTACACCTTC
TRBV28	TRBD1	.	TRBJ1-1	CASSFYGQGRNTEAFF	TGTGCCAGCAGTTTTTACGGACAGGGGCGGAACACTGAAGCTTTCTTT
TRBV6-5	TRBD1	.	TRBJ2-7	CASQSRTGRNEQYF	TGTGCCAGCCAGTCTCGGACAGGGCGAAACGAGCAGTACTTC
TRBV2	.	.	TRBJ2-2	CATREAPNTGELFF	TGTGCCACCCGTGAGGCCCCGAACACCGGGGAGCTGTTTTTT
TRBV7-9	.	.	TRBJ2-7	CASSLVRGHILSEQYF	TGTGCCAGCAGCTTAGTAAGAGGACACATCCTTTCCGAGCAGTACTTC
TRBV20-1	.	.	TRBJ1-1	CSVESGTTVEAFF	TGCAGTGTTGAATCCGGGACAACAGTCGAAGCTTTCTTT
TRBV29-1	TRBD2	.	TRBJ2-7	CSVEASGGFEQYF	TGCAGCGTTGAAGCTAGCGGGGGCTTCGAGCAGTACTTC
TRBV7-8	.	many	TRBJ2-1	CASSLIGSAGGDEQFF	TGTGCCAGCAGCCTTATCGGTTCAGCGGGTGGAGATGAGCAGTTCTTC
TRBV18	.	.	TRBJ2-7	CASSPQQGGQYF	TGTGCCAGCTCACCACAACAGGGCGGGCAGTACTTC
TRBV18	TRBD1	.	TRBJ1-2	CASSPSDRGYGYPF	TGTGCCAGCTCACCATCCGACAGGGGCTATGGCTACCCCTTC
TRBV15	.	.	TRBJ2-5	CATSRDPTAQETQYF	TGTGCCACCAGCAGAGATCCAACTGCCCAAGAGACCCAGTACTTC
TRBV12-3/TRBV12-4	.	few	TRBJ2-7	CASSLDGNPYEQYF	TGTGCCAGCAGTTTAGACGGGAACCCCTACGAGCAGTACTTC
TRBV7-2	.	.	TRBJ1-2	CASSLEVRATGYAF	TGTGCCAGCAGCTTAGAGGTTCGAGCCACGGGCTACGCCTTC
TRBV6-5	.	few	TRBJ1-1	CASSYTQSYTEAFF	TGTGCCAGCAGTTACACACAGAGCTACACTGAAGCTTTCTTT
TRBV7-8	TRBD1	few	TRBJ2-5	CASSLDWDRTQDQYF	TGTGCCAGCAGCTTAGACTGGGACAGGACCCAGGACCAGTACTTC
TRBV2	.	.	TRBJ2-1	CASSRRGHEQFF	TGTGCCAGCAGTCGACGGGGGCATGAGCAGTTCTTC
TRBV12-3/TRBV12-4	TRBD1	many	TRBJ2-7	CASSKGQGGYEQYF	TGTGCCAGCAGTAAGGGACAGGGGGGCTACGAGCAGTACTTC
TRBV7-6	TRBD1	few	TRBJ1-4	CASSLSGTGFEKLFF	TGTGCCAGCAGCTTATCCGGGACAGGGTTTGAAAAACTGTTTTTT
TRBV4-1	.	few	TRBJ2-1	CASRAMEAYEQFF	TGCGCCAGTCGCGCAATGGAGGCATATGAGCAGTTCTTC
TRBV7-6	.	.	TRBJ1-1	CASSSPGTFEAFF	TGTGCCAGCAGCTCGCCAGGGACCTTTGAAGCTTTCTTT
TRBV5-5	.	few	TRBJ1-4	CASSQNIGGLIEKLFF	TGTGCCAGCAGCCAAAATATTGGGGGGCTGATTGAAAAACTGTTTTTT
TRBV6-5	.	.	TRBJ1-2	CASTSSRAHGYTF	TGTGCCAGCACCTCAAGCAGGGCTCATGGCTACACCTTC
TRBV12-3/TRBV12-4	.	.	TRBJ1-1	CASSLGHSSNTEAFF	TGTGCCAGCAGTTTAGGGCATTCTTCGAACACTGAAGCTTTCTTT
TRBV7-6	TRBD2	.	TRBJ2-1	CASSLVWPGLTGGDTYNEPFF	TGTGCCAGCAGCTTAGTATGGCCGGGACTAACGGGAGGAGACACCTACAATGAGCCGTTCTTC
TRBV7-2	.	many	TRBJ1-5	CASSFDRSNQPQHF	TGTGCCAGCAGTTTTGACAGAAGCAATCAGCCCCAGCATTTT
TRBV6-1	TRBD1	.	TRBJ2-7	CASARTGFEQYF	TGTGCCAGCGCCCGGACAGGGTTCGAGCAGTACTTC
TRBV28	.	few	TRBJ2-2	CASSLLERPTGELFF	TGTGCCAGCAGTTTACTAGAGCGTCCCACCGGGGAGCTGTTTTTT
TRBV20-1	TRBD2	.	TRBJ2-1	CSARLLAGGSFGQFF	TGCAGTGCTAGGTTACTAGCGGGGGGCTCATTCGGGCAGTTCTTC
TRBV2	.	few	TRBJ2-3	CASGSGDTQYF	TGTGCCAGCGGTTCGGGGGATACGCAGTATTTT